This T cell receptor (beta chain) stems from a study of T cells after yellow fever vaccination. In the study overall: Any fraction with a low cell number was prepared using SMART-Seq v4 Ultra Low Input. General study points: A weaker but faster secondary response was observed, peaking on day 5 versus 15. Overall, a small share of clonotypes was seen in both CD4 and CD8 compartments.

This clonotype was recorded many times. Its specificity is unknown. Researchers made TCR cDNA using 5'RACE template switching, and this step added a universal primer site and UMIs. TCRdb processed the 5' RACE reads anew with MiXCR; each CDR3 protein has one entry. The sample lists 250,000 to 300,000 distinct CDR3 sequences, approximately 13% occurring once. V was clipped by 0 bases and J by 8 bases, with 7 bases between them. This CDR3 contains 11 residues. Per the germline V gene, CDR1 is DFQATT and CDR2 is SNEGSKA (reference sequence). This clonotype was obtained from a man younger than 45 who received the YFV17D yellow fever vaccine. Sequenced here: CD4+ T cells sorted from PBMCs, sampled 45 days after the yellow fever booster vaccination. The gene calls are TRBV20-1 and TRBJ1-2; D remains ambiguous. In DNA form, the CDR3 reads TGCAGTGCTAGAGATGAGGGCGGCTACACCTTC. Translation: CSARDEGGYTF.